This TCR beta chain was obtained from a study of blood T cells in healthy people across ages. Alongside a J-beta primer mix, a sample-barcoded 5' primer served in a second PCR lasting roughly 7 to 12 cycles. TCRdb re-derived calls from the 5' RACE reads in MiXCR, one entry per CDR3 protein. The sample holds approximately 1,000,000 distinct CDR3 sequences, approximately 38% seen once. Germline CDR1 and CDR2: SGHVS and FNYEAQ. V gave up 5 bases and J gave up 3 bases; unmatched junction bases: 8. The CDR3 extends over 18 amino acids. This clonotype was found a few times. This clonotype originated in a man between 18 and 35 years old in good health. V and J are TRBV7-6 and TRBJ2-1, with TRBD2 identical over 15 bases. The sequenced sample consisted of blood. The CDR3 DNA is TGTGCCAGCAGCCCCTGGACTAGCGGGGGGGCCATCTACAATGAGCAGTTCTTC. As protein: CASSPWTSGGAIYNEQFF.